This section outlines one TCR beta chain sequence together with its context. Authors' processing steps: Quantification of nucleated cells was approximated via reference gene primer amplification. The assay was immunoSEQ multiplex PCR, and TCRdb's table has in-frame clones only and misses some. That table furnishes V, J and clone size, whereas the DNA furnished D and trimming. The sample holds about 160,000 clones, about nine tenths seen once. The source of the sample is a study of blood T cell repertoires in COVID-19. Overall study: Donors in the United States, Italy and Spain gave samples during acute or convalescent COVID-19. Sample material is recorded as cDNA or gDNA derived from T cells, B-cell-depleted T cells, or PBMCs.

Germline values: CDR1 LNHNV, CDR2 YYDKDF (reference sequence). V was clipped by 8 bases and J by 1 base; unmatched bases: 11. CDR3 length equals 16 residues. This chain connects TRBV15 to TRBJ2-3; 8 nucleotides agree with TRBD2. The sample comprised peripheral blood. This TCR was recovered from a man aged 60-69 years with active or convalescent COVID-19. This CDR3 reads CATGGETSVGTDTQYF. DNA for the CDR3: TGTGCCACCGGGGGAGAGACTAGCGTCGGCACAGATACGCAGTATTTT.